One sample yielded the 26 T cell receptor beta chains listed below, sequenced in a study of blood T cell repertoires in COVID-19. Data came from immunoSEQ multiplex PCR; TCRdb stores just in-frame clones and leaves some out. The repertoire holds roughly 250,000 clones, approximately 90% seen once, with about 6% in the top ten. Sequencing was done on a sample of PBMCs or T cells enriched from blood (not recorded which). These receptors were taken from a young woman with acute COVID-19.

V usage is TRBV5-8 and J usage is TRBJ2-7, with 7 bases identical to TRBD1. Germline V gives CDR1 SGHTS, CDR2 YDEGEE. V was pared by 0 bases and J by 3 bases, with 9 bases of the junction left unmatched. This CDR3 is built from 16 residues. CDR3 region: CASSLEGTDLNYEQYF. Here the CDR3 DNA reads TGTGCCAGCAGCTTGGAAGGGACAGACCTGAACTACGAGCAGTACTTC.

This chain joins TRBV11-3 and TRBJ2-1, with a possible D match to TRBD2 (6 bases). V shed 1 base and J shed 6 bases, with 13 bases lying between them. The CDR3 loop spans 15 amino acids. CDR1 and CDR2 (germline): SGHNT, YENEEA. The CDR3 nucleotides are TGTGCCAGCAGCTTAGGTCTCGGGGGTCTCAATGAGCAGTTCTTC. It yields the protein CASSLGLGGLNEQFF.

The chain carries TRBV11-2 and TRBJ2-2; D uncertain. The V gene lost 0 bases and the J gene lost 7 bases, with 9 bases spanning the gap. In germline, CDR1 is SGHAT, CDR2 FQNNGV. The CDR3 has 14 amino acids. The CDR3: CASSLDLTGGELFF. CDR3 bases: TGTGCCAGCAGCTTAGATCTTACGGGCGGGGAGCTGTTTTTT.

V gene TRBV14 combines with J gene TRBJ2-5; 9 bases align to TRBD1. The CDR3 contains 15 residues. From germline, CDR1 is SGHDN and CDR2 FVKESK. With V trimmed by 0 bases and J by 5 bases, 4 bases remained unmatched. Written as DNA, the CDR3 is TGTGCCAGCAGCCAAGATTTCGGACAGGGGGAGACCCAGTACTTC. This encodes CASSQDFGQGETQYF.

This chain joins TRBV30 and TRBJ1-4; 7 nucleotides line up with TRBD1. The germline CDR1 and CDR2 sequences are GTSNPN and SVGIG (reference sequence). Unmatched junction bases numbered 9, after V lost 1 base and J lost 7 bases. There are 15 residues in the CDR3. The CDR3 spells CAWSEWGTVGEKLFF. The DNA for the CDR3 is TGTGCCTGGAGTGAGTGGGGGACAGTGGGTGAAAAACTGTTTTTT.

The rearrangement joins TRBV7-2 to TRBJ1-3, with D tentatively TRBD1 (5 bases). This CDR3 contains 15 residues. The V end was cut by 5 bases, the J end by 0 bases, with 11 bases between. Germline loops: CDR1 SGHTA, CDR2 FQGNSA. As DNA, the CDR3 is TGTGCCAGCAGCAGACAGCTGTCCTCTGGAAACACCATATATTTT. Protein product: CASSRQLSSGNTIYF. Together with reference TRBV7-2 and TRBJ1-3, the CDR3 gives the full variable domain: GAGVSQSPSNKVTEKGKDVELRCDPISGHTALYWYRQSLGQGLEFLIYFQGNSAPDKSGLPSDRFSAERTGGSVSTLTIQRTQQEDSAVYLCASSRQLSSGNTIYFGEGSWLTVV.

The J gene is TRBJ2-3, the V gene TRBV5-1, with a possible D match to TRBD2 (5 bases). The CDR3 runs 14 residues. The germline V gene encodes CDR1 SGHRS and CDR2 YFSETQ. Trimming shortened V by 2 bases and J by 6 bases, and 13 bases separated the two germline ends. DNA for the CDR3: TGCGCCAGCAGCTTTAACGGGGTAGTGGATACGCAGTATTTT. This gives the protein CASSFNGVVDTQYF.

The chain uses TRBV28 and TRBJ2-1; 11 bases are a match to TRBD2. The germline gives CDR1 MDHEN, CDR2 SYDVKM. CDR3 length: 15 amino acids. With 6 bases clipped from V and 3 bases from J, the junction kept 4 bases outside the gene matches. Here the CDR3 DNA reads TGTGCCAGCAGGGGGACTAGCGGAGACTACAATGAGCAGTTCTTC. This gives the protein CASRGTSGDYNEQFF.

V usage is TRBV12-5 and J usage is TRBJ2-3; D possibly corresponds to TRBD1 (5 bases). This CDR3 is 14 amino acids long. Germline V gene sequence: CDR1 LGHNT, CDR2 FRNRAP. V gave up 7 bases and J gave up 5 bases, with 16 bases separating them. The CDR3 loop is CASAPGQGKDTQYF. DNA for the CDR3: TGTGCTAGTGCCCCTGGGCAGGGCAAAGATACGCAGTATTTT.

The genes are TRBV27 and TRBJ1-5; D remains ambiguous. CDR3 length equals 18 residues. The germline V gene encodes CDR1 MNHEY and CDR2 SMNVEV (reference sequence). V was clipped by 0 bases and J by 3 bases, with 18 bases between them. The CDR3 here is CASSLSPLKDYYNQPQHF. The CDR3, as DNA: TGTGCCAGCAGTTTATCACCCTTAAAGGATTACTACAATCAGCCCCAGCATTTT.

The rearrangement uses TRBV2 and TRBJ2-7; tentative D call: TRBD1 (5 bases). Between the trimmed V and J ends, which lost 5 bases and 6 bases, there was a span of 8 bases. Germline V CDR1 and CDR2: SNHLY, FYNNEI. The CDR3 spans 11 residues. The CDR3 DNA reads TGTGCCAGCAGTTTAACAGGCGAGCAGTACTTC. This encodes CASSLTGEQYF.

This CDR3 reads CSAGLAGSSTDTQYF. CDR3 coding DNA: TGCAGCGCCGGACTAGCGGGCTCTAGCACAGATACGCAGTATTTT. The chain has TRBV29-1 and TRBJ2-3; 11 nucleotides align to TRBD2. J was trimmed by 0 bases and V by 7 bases; bases with no gene match: 6. Germline assignment: CDR1 SQVTM and CDR2 ANQGSEA. CDR3 length equals 15 residues.

The chain uses TRBV4-1 and TRBJ1-5; perhaps TRBD1 as D (5 bases). Germline V CDR1 and CDR2: MGHRA, YSYEKL. The CDR3 consists of 15 residues. V was pared by 1 base and J by 3 bases, with 10 bases between. CDR3 region: CASSQVRQFNQPQHF. CDR3 bases: TGCGCCAGCAGCCAAGTGCGACAGTTCAATCAGCCCCAGCATTTT.

The rearrangement joins TRBV5-4 to TRBJ1-2; the match to TRBD1 covers 7 bases. CDR1 SGHNT and CDR2 YYREEE come from the germline V gene (reference sequence). V dropped 0 bases and J dropped 4; count of bases not matched to a gene: 3. This CDR3 is 14 amino acids long. CDR3 nucleotides: TGTGCCAGCAGCTTGGGGGGACAGCTCTATGGCTACACCTTC. Translating gives CASSLGGQLYGYTF.

CDR3 coding DNA: TGTGCCAGCAGCACGCTCCTCGCAGGTAGCTATGGCTACACCTTC. It specifies CASSTLLAGSYGYTF. The rearrangement uses TRBV3-1 (or the pseudogene TRBV3-2) and TRBJ1-2; no firm D call. The CDR3 extends over 15 amino acids. The germline V gene encodes CDR1 LGHDT and CDR2 YNNKEL (reference sequence). V was trimmed by 5 bases and J by 4 bases, leaving 17 bases between them.

This clone appeared a single time. J is TRBJ1-5 and V is TRBV28, with D perhaps matching TRBD1 (6 bases). V dropped 8 bases and J dropped 5 bases, with 19 bases sitting between them. Germline assignment: CDR1 MDHEN and CDR2 SYDVKM. This CDR3 is built from 15 residues. CDR3 sequence reads: CASLTAGAGHQPQHF. The CDR3 DNA reads as TGTGCCAGCCTGACAGCAGGGGCAGGTCATCAGCCCCAGCATTTT.

CDR3 bases: TGTGCCAGCACCGGAGCGGCTAATTCACCCCTCCACTTT. It encodes CASTGAANSPLHF. J is TRBJ1-6 and V is TRBV9; no firm D call. This CDR3 is 13 amino acids long. V gave up 6 bases and J gave up 6 bases, with 10 bases separating them. CDR1 SGDLS and CDR2 YYNGEE come from the germline V gene.

Only a few counts were recorded for this clone. CDR3 residues: CASSMVAGGIYEQYF. The CDR3 nucleotides are TGTGCCAGTAGTATGGTAGCGGGAGGGATCTACGAGCAGTACTTC. The chain couples TRBV19 to TRBJ2-7; 11 bases are a match to TRBD2. CDR1 and CDR2 from the germline V gene are LNHDA and SQIVND (reference sequence). This CDR3 is 15 amino acids long. V was clipped by 3 bases and J by 3 bases; unmatched bases: 4.

The rearrangement uses TRBV2 and TRBJ2-1; perhaps TRBD2 as D (5 bases). The CDR3 has 14 residues. CDR1 is SNHLY and CDR2 is FYNNEI in the germline V gene. Trimming removed 7 bases from V and 3 bases from J, with 13 bases in between. CDR3 in amino acids: CASILREFYNEQFF. CDR3 in DNA: TGTGCCAGCATCCTGAGGGAGTTCTACAATGAGCAGTTCTTC.

The CDR3 DNA follows: TGTGCCTGGAGTCTACAGCAAAATCAGCCCCAGCATTTT. Translated, it gives CAWSLQQNQPQHF. J is TRBJ1-5 and V is TRBV30, with no clear D. Trimming shortened V by 2 bases and J by 4 bases, and 9 bases separated the two germline ends. The CDR3 is 13 residues long. Germline values: CDR1 GTSNPN, CDR2 SVGIG (reference sequence).

V is TRBV5-8 and J is TRBJ1-2, with a tentative D call TRBD1 (5 bases). V lost 5 bases and J lost 4, with 18 bases in between. The CDR3 sequence is 15 residues long. From germline, CDR1 is SGHTS and CDR2 YDEGEE. CDR3: CASSRRAGPLYGYTF. The CDR3 nucleotides are TGTGCCAGCAGTCGAAGGGCGGGACCGCTCTATGGCTACACCTTC.

Only one count was recorded for this clone. The CDR3 DNA sequence: TGTGCCAGCAGTGCGACAGGGTCCCTTTCCTACGAGCAGTACTTC. Its protein is CASSATGSLSYEQYF. V usage is TRBV28 and J usage is TRBJ2-7; 7 bases are a match to TRBD1. The CDR3 covers 15 residues. The trim removed 5 bases at V and 1 base at J, leaving 8 bases unmatched. CDR1 is MDHEN and CDR2 is SYDVKM in the germline V gene.

The V call is TRBV11-2, the J call TRBJ2-7; 12 bases are a match to TRBD1. The germline CDR1 and CDR2 sequences are SGHAT and FQNNGV. V lost 0 bases to trimming and J lost 4 bases; unmatched junction nucleotides: 4. The CDR3 totals 16 residues. CDR3 sequence: CASSLEGTGGSYEQYF. CDR3 sequence (DNA): TGTGCCAGCAGCTTAGAAGGGACAGGGGGCTCATACGAGCAGTACTTC.

The rearrangement links TRBV5-4 to TRBJ2-7, with TRBD1 identical over 8 bases. CDR3 length equals 14 residues. Looked up from germline, CDR1 is SGHNT and CDR2 is YYREEE (reference sequence). V lost 4 bases to trimming and J lost 5 bases; unmatched junction nucleotides: 8. CDR3 region: CASSADRDSDEQYF. The CDR3 DNA reads as TGTGCCAGCAGCGCGGACAGGGACAGCGACGAGCAGTACTTC.

The chain has TRBV7-2 and TRBJ1-1, with D possibly being TRBD1 (6 bases). This CDR3 comprises 16 residues. Trimming stripped 6 bases from V and 1 base from J, with 18 bases between. Germline assignment: CDR1 SGHTA and CDR2 FQGNSA. The CDR3 sequence: CASRRQASSPNTEAFF. Here the CDR3 DNA reads TGTGCCAGCAGACGACAGGCATCTAGCCCGAACACTGAAGCTTTCTTT.

V gene TRBV28 combines with J gene TRBJ1-2; tentative D call: TRBD1 (5 bases). Germline V gene data show CDR1 as MDHEN and CDR2 as SYDVKM. CDR3 length: 14 residues. Trimming took off 5 bases at V and 7 bases at J, with 17 bases between the two ends. The CDR3 region is CASSPSWGRSGYTF. CDR3 DNA sequence: TGTGCCAGCAGTCCCTCGTGGGGCAGGAGTGGCTACACCTTC.